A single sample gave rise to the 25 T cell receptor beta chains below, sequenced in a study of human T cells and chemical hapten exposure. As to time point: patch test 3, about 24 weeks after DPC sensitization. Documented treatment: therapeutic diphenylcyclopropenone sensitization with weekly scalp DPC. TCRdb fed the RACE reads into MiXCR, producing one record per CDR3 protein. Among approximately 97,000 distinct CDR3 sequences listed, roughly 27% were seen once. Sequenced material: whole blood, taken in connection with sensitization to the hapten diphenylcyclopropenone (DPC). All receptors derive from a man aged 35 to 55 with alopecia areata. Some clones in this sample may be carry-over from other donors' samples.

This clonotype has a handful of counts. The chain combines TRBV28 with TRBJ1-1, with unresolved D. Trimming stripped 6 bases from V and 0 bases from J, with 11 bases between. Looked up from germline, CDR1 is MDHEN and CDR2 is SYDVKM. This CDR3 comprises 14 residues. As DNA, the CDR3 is TGTGCCAGCAGCTACGGACTCATGAACACTGAAGCTTTCTTT. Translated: CASSYGLMNTEAFF.

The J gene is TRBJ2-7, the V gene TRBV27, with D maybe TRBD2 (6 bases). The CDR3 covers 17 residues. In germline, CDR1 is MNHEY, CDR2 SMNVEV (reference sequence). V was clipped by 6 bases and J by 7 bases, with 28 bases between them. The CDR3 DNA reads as TGTGCCAGCAGCCGGGGGTCCGGGCGGGGATTGGGTAGGGAGCAGTACTTC. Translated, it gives CASSRGSGRGLGREQYF.

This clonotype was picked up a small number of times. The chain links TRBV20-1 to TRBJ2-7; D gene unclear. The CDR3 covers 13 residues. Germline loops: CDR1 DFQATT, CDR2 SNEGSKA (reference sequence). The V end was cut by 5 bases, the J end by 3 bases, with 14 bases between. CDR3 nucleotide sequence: TGCAGTGCTTTCGTTGCCGGCATCTACGAGCAGTACTTC. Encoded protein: CSAFVAGIYEQYF.

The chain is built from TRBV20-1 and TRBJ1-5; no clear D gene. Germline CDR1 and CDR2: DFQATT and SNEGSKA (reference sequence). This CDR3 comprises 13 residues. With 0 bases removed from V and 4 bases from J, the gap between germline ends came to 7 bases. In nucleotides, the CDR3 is TGCAGTGCTAGAGAGGGGAAGAATCAGCCCCAGCATTTT. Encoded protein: CSAREGKNQPQHF.

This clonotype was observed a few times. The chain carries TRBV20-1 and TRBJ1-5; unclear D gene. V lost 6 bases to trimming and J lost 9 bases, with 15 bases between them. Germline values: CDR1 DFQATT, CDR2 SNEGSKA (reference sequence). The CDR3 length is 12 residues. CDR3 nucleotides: TGCAGTGCCCGGACTCACGGTAGGCCCCAGCATTTT. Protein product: CSARTHGRPQHF.

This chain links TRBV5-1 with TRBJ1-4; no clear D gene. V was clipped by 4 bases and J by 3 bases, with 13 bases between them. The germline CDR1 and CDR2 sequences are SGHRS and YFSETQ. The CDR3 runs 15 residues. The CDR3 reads CASSIGTSANEKLFF. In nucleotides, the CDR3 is TGCGCCAGCAGCATCGGAACGTCGGCTAATGAAAAACTGTTTTTT. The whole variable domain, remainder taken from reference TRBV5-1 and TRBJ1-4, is KAGVTQTPRYLIKTRGQQVTLSCSPISGHRSVSWYQQTPGQGLQFLFEYFSETQRNKGNFPGRFSGRQFSNSRSEMNVSTLELGDSALYLCASSIGTSANEKLFFGSGTQLSVL.

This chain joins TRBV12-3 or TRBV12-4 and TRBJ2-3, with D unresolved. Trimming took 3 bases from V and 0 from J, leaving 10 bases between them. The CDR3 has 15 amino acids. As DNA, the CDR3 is TGTGCCAGCAGTTTGGGAACCCGGAGCACAGATACGCAGTATTTT. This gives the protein CASSLGTRSTDTQYF.

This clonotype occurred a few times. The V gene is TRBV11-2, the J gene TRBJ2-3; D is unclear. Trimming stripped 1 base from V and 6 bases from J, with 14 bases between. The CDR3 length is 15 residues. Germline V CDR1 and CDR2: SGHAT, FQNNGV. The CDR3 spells CASSLAWAPEDTQYF. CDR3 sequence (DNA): TGTGCCAGCAGCTTAGCATGGGCCCCGGAGGATACGCAGTATTTT.

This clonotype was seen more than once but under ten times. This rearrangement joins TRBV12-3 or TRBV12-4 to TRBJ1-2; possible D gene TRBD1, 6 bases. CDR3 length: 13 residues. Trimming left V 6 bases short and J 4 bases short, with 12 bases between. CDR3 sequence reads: CASSPDSFYGYTF. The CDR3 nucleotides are TGTGCCAGCAGCCCGGACAGCTTCTATGGCTACACCTTC.

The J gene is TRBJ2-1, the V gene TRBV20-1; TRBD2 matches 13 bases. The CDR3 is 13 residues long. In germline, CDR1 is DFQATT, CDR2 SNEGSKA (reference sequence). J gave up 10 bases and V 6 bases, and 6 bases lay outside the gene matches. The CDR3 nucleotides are TGCAGTGCCACTAGCGGGAGGGCCGGAGAGCAGTTCTTC. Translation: CSATSGRAGEQFF.

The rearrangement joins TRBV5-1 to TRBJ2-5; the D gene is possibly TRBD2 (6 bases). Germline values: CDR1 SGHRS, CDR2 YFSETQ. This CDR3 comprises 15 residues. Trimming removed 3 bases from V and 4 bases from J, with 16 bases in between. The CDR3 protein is CASSSNAGPRETQYF. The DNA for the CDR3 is TGCGCCAGCAGCTCTAACGCGGGACCGAGAGAGACCCAGTACTTC. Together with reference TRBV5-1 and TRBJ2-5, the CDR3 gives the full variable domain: KAGVTQTPRYLIKTRGQQVTLSCSPISGHRSVSWYQQTPGQGLQFLFEYFSETQRNKGNFPGRFSGRQFSNSRSEMNVSTLELGDSALYLCASSSNAGPRETQYFGPGTRLLVL.

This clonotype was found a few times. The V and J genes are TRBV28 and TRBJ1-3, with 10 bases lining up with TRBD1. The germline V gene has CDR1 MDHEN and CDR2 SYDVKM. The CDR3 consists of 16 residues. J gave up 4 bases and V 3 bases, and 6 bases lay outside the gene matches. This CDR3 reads CASSFGGTGAGNTIYF. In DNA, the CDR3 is TGTGCCAGCAGTTTTGGCGGGACAGGGGCCGGAAACACCATATATTTT.

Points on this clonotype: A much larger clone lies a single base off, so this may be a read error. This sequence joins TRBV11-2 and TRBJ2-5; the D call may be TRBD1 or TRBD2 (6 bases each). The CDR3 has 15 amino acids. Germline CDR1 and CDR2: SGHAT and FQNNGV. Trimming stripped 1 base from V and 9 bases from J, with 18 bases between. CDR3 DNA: TGTGCCAGCAGCTTAGCGATGGGGGACTCAGGGGCCCAGTACTTC. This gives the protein CASSLAMGDSGAQYF.

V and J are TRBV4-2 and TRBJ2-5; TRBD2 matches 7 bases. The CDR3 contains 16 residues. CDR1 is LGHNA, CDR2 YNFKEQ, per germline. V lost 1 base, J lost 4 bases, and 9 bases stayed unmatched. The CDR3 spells CASSQVLAGVTETQYF. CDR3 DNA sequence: TGTGCCAGCAGCCAAGTATTGGCGGGAGTAACAGAGACCCAGTACTTC.

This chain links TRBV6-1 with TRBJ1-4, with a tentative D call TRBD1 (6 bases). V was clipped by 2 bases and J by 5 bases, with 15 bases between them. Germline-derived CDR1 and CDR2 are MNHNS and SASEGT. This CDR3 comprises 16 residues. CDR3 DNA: TGTGCCAGCAGTGAAACGGGGGGGGCCGCGAATGAAAAACTGTTTTTT. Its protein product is CASSETGGAANEKLFF.

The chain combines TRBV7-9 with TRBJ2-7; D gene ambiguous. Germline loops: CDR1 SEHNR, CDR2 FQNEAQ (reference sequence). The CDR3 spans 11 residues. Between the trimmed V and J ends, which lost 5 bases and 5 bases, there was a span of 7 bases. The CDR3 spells CASSPVDEQYF. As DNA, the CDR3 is TGTGCCAGCAGCCCCGTGGACGAGCAGTACTTC. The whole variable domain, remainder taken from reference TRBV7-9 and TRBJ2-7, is DTGVSQNPRHKITKRGQNVTFRCDPISEHNRLYWYRQTLGQGPEFLTYFQNEAQLEKSRLLSDRFSAERPKGSFSTLEIQRTEQGDSAMYLCASSPVDEQYFGPGTRLTVT.

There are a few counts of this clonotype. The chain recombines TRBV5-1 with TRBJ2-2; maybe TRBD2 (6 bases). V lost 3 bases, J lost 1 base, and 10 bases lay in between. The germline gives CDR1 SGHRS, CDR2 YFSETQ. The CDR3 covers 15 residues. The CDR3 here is CASSYGGLNTGELFF. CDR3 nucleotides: TGCGCCAGCAGCTACGGGGGTTTGAACACCGGGGAGCTGTTTTTT.

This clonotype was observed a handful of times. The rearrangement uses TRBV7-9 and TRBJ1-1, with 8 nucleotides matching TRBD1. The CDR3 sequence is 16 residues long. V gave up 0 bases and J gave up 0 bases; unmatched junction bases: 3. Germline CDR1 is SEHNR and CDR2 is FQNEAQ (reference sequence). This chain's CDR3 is CASSLASGGLNTEAFF. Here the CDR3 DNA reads TGTGCCAGCAGCTTAGCGTCAGGGGGCCTGAACACTGAAGCTTTCTTT. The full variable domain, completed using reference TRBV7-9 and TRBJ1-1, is DTGVSQNPRHKITKRGQNVTFRCDPISEHNRLYWYRQTLGQGPEFLTYFQNEAQLEKSRLLSDRFSAERPKGSFSTLEIQRTEQGDSAMYLCASSLASGGLNTEAFFGQGTRLTVV.

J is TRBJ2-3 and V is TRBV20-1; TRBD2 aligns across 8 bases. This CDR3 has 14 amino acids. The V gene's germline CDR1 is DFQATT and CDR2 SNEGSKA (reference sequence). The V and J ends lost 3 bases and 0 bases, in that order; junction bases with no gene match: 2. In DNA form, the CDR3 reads TGCAGTGCTAGGAAGCGGGGGAGCACAGATACGCAGTATTTT. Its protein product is CSARKRGSTDTQYF.

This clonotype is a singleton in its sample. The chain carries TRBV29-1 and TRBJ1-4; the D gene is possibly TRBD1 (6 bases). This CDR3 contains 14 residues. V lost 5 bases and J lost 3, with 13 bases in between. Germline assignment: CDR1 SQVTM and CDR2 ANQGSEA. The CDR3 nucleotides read TGCAGCGTTAAACACGGGACATCTAATGAAAAACTGTTTTTT. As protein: CSVKHGTSNEKLFF. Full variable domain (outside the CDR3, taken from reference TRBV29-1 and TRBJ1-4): SAVISQKPSRDICQRGTSLTIQCQVDSQVTMMFWYRQQPGQSLTLIATANQGSEATYESGFVIDKFPISRPNLTFSTLTVSNMSPEDSSIYLCSVKHGTSNEKLFFGSGTQLSVL.

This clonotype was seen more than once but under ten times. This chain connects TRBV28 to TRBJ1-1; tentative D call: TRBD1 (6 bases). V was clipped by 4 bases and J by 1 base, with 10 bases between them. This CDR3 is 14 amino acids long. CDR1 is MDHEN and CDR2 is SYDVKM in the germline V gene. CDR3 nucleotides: TGTGCCAGCAGTTCCCCAGGGGAGAACACTGAAGCTTTCTTT. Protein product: CASSSPGENTEAFF. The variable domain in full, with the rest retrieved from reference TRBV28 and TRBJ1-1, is DVKVTQSSRYLVKRTGEKVFLECVQDMDHENMFWYRQDPGLGLRLIYFSYDVKMKEKGDIPEGYSVSREKKERFSLILESASTNQTSMYLCASSSPGENTEAFFGQGTRLTVV.

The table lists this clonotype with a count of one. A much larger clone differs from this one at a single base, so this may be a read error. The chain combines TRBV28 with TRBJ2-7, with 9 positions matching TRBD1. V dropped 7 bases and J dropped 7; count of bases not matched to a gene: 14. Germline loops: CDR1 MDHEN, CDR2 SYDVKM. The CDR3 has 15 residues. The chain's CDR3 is CASNLPGQGMGEQYF. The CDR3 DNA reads TGTGCCAGCAACCTACCCGGACAGGGGATGGGGGAGCAGTACTTC. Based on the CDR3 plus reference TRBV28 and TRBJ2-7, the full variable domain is DVKVTQSSRYLVKRTGEKVFLECVQDMDHENMFWYRQDPGLGLRLIYFSYDVKMKEKGDIPEGYSVSREKKERFSLILESASTNQTSMYLCASNLPGQGMGEQYFGPGTRLTVT.

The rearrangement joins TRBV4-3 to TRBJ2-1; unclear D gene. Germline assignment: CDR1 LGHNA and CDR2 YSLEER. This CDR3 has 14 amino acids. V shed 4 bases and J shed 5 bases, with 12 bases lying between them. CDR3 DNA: TGCGCCAGCAGCCTCGGCAGCGCGAACAATGAGCAGTTCTTC. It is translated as CASSLGSANNEQFF.

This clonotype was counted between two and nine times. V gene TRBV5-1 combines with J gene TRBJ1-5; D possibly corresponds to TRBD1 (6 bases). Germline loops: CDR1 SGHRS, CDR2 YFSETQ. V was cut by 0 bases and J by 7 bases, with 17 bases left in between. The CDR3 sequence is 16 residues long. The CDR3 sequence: CASSLGTQGSQQPQHF. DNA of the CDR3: TGCGCCAGCAGCTTGGGGACACAGGGTTCGCAGCAGCCCCAGCATTTT. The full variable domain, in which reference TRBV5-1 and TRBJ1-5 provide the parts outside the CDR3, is KAGVTQTPRYLIKTRGQQVTLSCSPISGHRSVSWYQQTPGQGLQFLFEYFSETQRNKGNFPGRFSGRQFSNSRSEMNVSTLELGDSALYLCASSLGTQGSQQPQHFGDGTRLSIL.

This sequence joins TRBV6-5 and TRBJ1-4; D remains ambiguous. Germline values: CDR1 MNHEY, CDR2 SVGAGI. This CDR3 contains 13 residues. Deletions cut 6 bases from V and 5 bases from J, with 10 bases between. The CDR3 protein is CASRAGLNEKLFF. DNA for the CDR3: TGTGCCAGCAGGGCAGGCCTCAATGAAAAACTGTTTTTT.